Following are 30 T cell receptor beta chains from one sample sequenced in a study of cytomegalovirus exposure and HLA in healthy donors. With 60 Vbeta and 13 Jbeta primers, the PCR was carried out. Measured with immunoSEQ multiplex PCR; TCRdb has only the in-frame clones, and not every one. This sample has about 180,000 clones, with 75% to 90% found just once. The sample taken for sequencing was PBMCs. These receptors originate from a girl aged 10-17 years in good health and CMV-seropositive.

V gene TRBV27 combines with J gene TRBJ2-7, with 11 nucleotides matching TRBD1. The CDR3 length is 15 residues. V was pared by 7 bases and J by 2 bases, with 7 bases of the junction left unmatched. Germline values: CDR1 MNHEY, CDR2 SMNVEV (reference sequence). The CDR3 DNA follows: TGTGCCAGCATAGGGACAGGGGGTTTCCCCTACGAGCAGTACTTC. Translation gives CASIGTGGFPYEQYF.

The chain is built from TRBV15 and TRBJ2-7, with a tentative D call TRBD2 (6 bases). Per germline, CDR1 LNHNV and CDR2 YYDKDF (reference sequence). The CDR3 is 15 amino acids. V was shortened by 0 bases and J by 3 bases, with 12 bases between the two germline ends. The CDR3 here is CATSRELARFYEQYF. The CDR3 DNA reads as TGTGCCACCAGCAGAGAGCTAGCGCGATTCTACGAGCAGTACTTC.

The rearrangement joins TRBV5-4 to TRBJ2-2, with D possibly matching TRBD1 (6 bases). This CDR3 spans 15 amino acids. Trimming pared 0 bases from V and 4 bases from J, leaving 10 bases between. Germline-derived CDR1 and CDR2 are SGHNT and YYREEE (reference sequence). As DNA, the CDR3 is TGTGCCAGCAGCTTGGACAGGGTTGCCACCGGGGAGCTGTTTTTT. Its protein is CASSLDRVATGELFF.

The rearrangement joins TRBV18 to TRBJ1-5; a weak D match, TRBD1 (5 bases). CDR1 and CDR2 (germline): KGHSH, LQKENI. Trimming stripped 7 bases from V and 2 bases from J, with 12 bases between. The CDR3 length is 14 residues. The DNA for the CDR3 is TGTGCCAGCTGGGCGGGGGAAGGCAATCAGCCCCAGCATTTT. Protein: CASWAGEGNQPQHF.

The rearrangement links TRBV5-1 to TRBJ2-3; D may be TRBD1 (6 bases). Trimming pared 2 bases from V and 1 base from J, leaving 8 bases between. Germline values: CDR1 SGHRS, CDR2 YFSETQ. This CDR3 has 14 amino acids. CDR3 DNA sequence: TGCGCCAGCAGCTTTTACAGGGGCACAGATACGCAGTATTTT. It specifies CASSFYRGTDTQYF.

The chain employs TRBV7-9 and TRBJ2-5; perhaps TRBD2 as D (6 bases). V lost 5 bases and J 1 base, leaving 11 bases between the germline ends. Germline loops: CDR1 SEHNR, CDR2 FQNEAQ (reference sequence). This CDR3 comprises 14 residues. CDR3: CASSPLAAQETQYF. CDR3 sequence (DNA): TGTGCCAGCAGCCCCTTAGCGGCCCAAGAGACCCAGTACTTC.

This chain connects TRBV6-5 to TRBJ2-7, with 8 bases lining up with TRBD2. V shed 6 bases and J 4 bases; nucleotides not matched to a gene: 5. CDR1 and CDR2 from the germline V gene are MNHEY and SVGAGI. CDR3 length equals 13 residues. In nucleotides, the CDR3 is TGTGCCAGCAGACGACTAGCGTCGTACGAGCAGTACTTC. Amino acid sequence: CASRRLASYEQYF.

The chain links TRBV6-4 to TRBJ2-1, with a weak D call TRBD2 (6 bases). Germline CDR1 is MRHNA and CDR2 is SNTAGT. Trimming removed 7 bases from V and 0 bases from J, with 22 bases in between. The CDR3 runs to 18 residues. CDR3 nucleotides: TGTGCCAGCACCTCCGGGACTGGAGGTTCGAGCTCCTACAATGAGCAGTTCTTC. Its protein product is CASTSGTGGSSSYNEQFF.

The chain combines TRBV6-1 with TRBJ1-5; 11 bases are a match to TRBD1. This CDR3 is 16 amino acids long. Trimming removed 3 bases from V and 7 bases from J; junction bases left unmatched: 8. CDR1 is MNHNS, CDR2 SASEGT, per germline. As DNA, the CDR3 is TGTGCCAGCAGTGACGGGACAGGGGGTTTCGGGCAGCCCCAGCATTTT. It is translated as CASSDGTGGFGQPQHF.

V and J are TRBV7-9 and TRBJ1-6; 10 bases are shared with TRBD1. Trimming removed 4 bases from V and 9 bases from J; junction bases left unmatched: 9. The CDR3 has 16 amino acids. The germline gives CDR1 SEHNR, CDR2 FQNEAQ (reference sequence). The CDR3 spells CASSSSGTGAGSPLHF. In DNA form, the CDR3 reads TGTGCCAGCAGCTCTAGCGGGACAGGGGCGGGTTCACCCCTCCACTTT.

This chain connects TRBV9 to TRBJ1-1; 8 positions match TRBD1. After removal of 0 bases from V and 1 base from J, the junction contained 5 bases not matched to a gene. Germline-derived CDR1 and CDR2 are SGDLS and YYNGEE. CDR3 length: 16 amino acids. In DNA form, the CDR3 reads TGTGCCAGCAGCGTAGAGCCAGGGGGCTCGAACACTGAAGCTTTCTTT. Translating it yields CASSVEPGGSNTEAFF.

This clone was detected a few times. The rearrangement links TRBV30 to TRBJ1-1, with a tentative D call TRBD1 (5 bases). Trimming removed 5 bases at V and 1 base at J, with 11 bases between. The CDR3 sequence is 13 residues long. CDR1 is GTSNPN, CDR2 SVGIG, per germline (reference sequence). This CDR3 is CAWLLQGNTEAFF. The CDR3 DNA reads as TGTGCCTGGCTTCTCCAGGGGAACACTGAAGCTTTCTTT.

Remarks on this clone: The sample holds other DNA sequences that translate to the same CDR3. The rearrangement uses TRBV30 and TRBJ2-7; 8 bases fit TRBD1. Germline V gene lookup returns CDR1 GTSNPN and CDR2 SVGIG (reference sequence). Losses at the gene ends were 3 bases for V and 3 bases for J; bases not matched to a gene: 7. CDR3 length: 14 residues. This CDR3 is CAWSTGTGDYEQYF. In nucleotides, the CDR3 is TGTGCCTGGAGCACCGGGACAGGCGACTACGAGCAGTACTTC.

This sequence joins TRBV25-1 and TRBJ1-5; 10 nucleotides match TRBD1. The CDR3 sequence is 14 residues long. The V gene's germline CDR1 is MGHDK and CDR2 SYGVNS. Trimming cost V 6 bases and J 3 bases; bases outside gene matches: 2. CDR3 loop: CASSDRGPNQPQHF. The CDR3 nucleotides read TGTGCCAGCAGCGACAGGGGGCCCAATCAGCCCCAGCATTTT.

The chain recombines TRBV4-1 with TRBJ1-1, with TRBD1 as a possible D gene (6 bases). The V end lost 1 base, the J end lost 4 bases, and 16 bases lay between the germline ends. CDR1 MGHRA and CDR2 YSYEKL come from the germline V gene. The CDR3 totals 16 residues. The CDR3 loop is CASSQATVIRGTEAFF. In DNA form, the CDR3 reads TGCGCCAGCAGCCAAGCTACGGTCATCAGGGGCACTGAAGCTTTCTTT.

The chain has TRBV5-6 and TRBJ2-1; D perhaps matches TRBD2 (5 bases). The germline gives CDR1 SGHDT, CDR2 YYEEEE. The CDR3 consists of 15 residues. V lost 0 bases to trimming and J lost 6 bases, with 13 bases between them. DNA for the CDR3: TGTGCCAGCAGCTTGGGAGGGCTAGGCGGCAATGAGCAGTTCTTC. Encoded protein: CASSLGGLGGNEQFF. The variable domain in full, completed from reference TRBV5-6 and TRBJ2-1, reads DAGVTQSPTHLIKTRGQQVTLRCSPKSGHDTVSWYQQALGQGPQFIFQYYEEEERQRGNFPDRFSGHQFPNYSSELNVNALLLGDSALYLCASSLGGLGGNEQFFGPGTRLTVL.

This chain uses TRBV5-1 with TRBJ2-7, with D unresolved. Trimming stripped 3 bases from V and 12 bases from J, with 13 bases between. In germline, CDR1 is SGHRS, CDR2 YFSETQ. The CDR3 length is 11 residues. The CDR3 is CASSSNTERYF. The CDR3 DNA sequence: TGCGCCAGCAGCTCAAACACCGAACGGTACTTC. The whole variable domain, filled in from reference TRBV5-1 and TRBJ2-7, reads KAGVTQTPRYLIKTRGQQVTLSCSPISGHRSVSWYQQTPGQGLQFLFEYFSETQRNKGNFPGRFSGRQFSNSRSEMNVSTLELGDSALYLCASSSNTERYFGPGTRLTVT.

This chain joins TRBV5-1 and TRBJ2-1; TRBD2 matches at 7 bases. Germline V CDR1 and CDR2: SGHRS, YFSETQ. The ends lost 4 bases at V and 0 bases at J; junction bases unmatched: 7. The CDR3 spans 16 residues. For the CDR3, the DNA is TGCGCCAGCAGCCGGCGACTAGCCGCCTCCTACAATGAGCAGTTCTTC. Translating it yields CASSRRLAASYNEQFF.

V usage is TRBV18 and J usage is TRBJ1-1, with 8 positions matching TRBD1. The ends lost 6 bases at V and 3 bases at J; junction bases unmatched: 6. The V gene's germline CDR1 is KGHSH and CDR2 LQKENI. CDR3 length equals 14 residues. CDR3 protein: CASSPSQGDTEAFF. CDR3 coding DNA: TGTGCCAGCTCTCCCTCACAGGGGGACACTGAAGCTTTCTTT.

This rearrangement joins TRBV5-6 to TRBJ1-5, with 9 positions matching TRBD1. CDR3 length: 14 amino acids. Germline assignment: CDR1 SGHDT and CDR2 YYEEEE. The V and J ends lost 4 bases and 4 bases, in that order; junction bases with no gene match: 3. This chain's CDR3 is CASSRQGGNQPQHF. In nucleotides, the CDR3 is TGTGCCAGCAGCAGACAGGGGGGTAATCAGCCCCAGCATTTT.

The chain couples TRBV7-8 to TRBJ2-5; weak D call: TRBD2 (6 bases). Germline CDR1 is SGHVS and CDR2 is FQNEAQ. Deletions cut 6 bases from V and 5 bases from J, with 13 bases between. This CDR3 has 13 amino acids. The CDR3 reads CASSSIGGETQYF. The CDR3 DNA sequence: TGTGCCAGCAGTTCCATTGGGGGGGAGACCCAGTACTTC.

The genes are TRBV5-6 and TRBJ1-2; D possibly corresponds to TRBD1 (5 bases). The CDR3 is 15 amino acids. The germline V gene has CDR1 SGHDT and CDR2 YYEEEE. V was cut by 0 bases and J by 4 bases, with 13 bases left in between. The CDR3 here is CASSLGGPFSYGYTF. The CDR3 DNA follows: TGTGCCAGCAGCTTGGGGGGCCCGTTCAGCTATGGCTACACCTTC.

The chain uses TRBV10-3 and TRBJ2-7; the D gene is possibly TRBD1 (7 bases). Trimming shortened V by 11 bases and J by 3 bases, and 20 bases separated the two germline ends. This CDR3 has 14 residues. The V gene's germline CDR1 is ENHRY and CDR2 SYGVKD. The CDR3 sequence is CAASGGDSRYEQYF. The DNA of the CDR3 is TGTGCCGCGAGCGGAGGGGACAGTCGCTACGAGCAGTACTTC.

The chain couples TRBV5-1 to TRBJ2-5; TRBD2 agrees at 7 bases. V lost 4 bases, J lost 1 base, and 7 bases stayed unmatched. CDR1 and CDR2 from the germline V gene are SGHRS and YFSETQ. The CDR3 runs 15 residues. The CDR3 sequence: CASSNPRTSQETQYF. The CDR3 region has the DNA TGCGCCAGCAGCAACCCAAGGACTAGCCAAGAGACCCAGTACTTC.

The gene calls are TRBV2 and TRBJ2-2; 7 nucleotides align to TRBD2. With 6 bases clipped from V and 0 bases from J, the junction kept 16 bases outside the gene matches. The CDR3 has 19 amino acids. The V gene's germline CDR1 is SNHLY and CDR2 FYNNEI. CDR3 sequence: CASRLLFPLATSNTGELFF. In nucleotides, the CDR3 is TGTGCCAGCAGGCTACTCTTCCCACTAGCGACTTCGAACACCGGGGAGCTGTTTTTT.

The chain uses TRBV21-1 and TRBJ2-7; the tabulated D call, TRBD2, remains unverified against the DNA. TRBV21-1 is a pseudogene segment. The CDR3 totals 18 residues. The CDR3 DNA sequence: TGTGCCAGCAGCAAGAGAGAGACTAGCGGGAGGAACTCCTACGAGCAGTACTTC. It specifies CASSKRETSGRNSYEQYF.

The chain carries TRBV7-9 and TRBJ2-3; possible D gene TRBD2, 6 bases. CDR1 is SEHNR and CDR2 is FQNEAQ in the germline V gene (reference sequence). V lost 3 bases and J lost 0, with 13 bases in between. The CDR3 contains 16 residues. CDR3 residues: CASSFLAESSTDTQYF. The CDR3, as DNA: TGTGCCAGCAGCTTTTTAGCGGAATCTAGCACAGATACGCAGTATTTT.

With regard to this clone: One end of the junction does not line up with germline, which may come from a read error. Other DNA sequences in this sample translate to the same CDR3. This CDR3 reads CSVEGDRGTYEQYF. The CDR3 DNA reads TGCAGCGTGGAAGGGGACAGGGGGACCTACGAGCAATACTTC. This chain connects TRBV29-1 to TRBJ2-7; 11 nucleotides line up with TRBD1. Germline values: CDR1 SQVTM, CDR2 ANQGSEA. The CDR3 is 14 residues long.

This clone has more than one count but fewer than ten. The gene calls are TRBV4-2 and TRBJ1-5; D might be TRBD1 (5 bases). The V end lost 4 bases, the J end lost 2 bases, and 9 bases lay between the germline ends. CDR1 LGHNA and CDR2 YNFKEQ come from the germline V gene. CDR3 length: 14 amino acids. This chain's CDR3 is CASSPPGGNQPQHF. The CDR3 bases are TGTGCCAGCAGCCCCCCGGGGGGCAATCAGCCCCAGCATTTT.

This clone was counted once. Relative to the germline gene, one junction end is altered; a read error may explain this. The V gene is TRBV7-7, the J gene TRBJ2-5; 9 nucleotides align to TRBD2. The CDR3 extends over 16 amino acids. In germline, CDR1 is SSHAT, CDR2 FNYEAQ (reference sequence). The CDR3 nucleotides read TGTGCTAGCAGCCTTCGACTAGCGGAACTCCAAGAGACCCAGTACTTC. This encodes CASSLRLAELQETQYF.